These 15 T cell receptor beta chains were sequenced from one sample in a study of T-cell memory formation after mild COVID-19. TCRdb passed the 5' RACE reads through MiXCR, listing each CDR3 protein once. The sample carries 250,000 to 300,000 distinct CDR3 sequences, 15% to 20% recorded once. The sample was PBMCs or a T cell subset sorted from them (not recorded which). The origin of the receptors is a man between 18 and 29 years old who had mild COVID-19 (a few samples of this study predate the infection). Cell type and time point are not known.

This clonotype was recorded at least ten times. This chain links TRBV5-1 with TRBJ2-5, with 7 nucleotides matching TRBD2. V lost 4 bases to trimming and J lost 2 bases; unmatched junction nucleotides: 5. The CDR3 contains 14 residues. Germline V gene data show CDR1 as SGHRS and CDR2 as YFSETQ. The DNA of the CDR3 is TGCGCCAGCAGCCCGGGAGGTAGTCAAGAGACCCAGTACTTC. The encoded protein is CASSPGGSQETQYF.

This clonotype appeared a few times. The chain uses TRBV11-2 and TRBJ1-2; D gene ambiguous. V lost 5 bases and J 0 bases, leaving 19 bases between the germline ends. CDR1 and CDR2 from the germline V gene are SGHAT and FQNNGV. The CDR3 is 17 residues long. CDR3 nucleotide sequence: TGTGCCAGCAGCCCGTGGGCAGTTGGGAGGGCTAACTATGGCTACACCTTC. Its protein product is CASSPWAVGRANYGYTF.

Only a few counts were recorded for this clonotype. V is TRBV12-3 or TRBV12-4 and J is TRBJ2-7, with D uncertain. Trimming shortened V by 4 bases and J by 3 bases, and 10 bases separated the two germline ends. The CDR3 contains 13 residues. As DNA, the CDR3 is TGTGCCAGCAGTTACTCCGATGGCTACGAGCAGTACTTC. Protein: CASSYSDGYEQYF.

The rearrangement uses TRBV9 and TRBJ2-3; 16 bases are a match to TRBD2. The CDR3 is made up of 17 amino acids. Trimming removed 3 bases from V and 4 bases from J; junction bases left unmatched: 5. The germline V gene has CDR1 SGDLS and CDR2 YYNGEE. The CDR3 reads CASSAGTSGGGPDTQYF. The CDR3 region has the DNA TGTGCCAGCAGCGCCGGGACTAGCGGGGGGGGACCAGATACGCAGTATTTT.

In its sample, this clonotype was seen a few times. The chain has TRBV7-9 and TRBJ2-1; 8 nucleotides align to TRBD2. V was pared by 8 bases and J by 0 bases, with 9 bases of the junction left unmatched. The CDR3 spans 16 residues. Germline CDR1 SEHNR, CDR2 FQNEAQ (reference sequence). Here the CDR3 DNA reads TGTGCCAGCGGACACGGGGGGGGGAGCTCCTACAATGAGCAGTTCTTC. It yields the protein CASGHGGGSSYNEQFF.

CDR3 residues: CASSAHGGGFYYGYTF. CDR3 nucleotides: TGTGCCAGCAGTGCTCATGGAGGGGGATTCTACTATGGCTACACCTTC. This rearrangement joins TRBV12-3 or TRBV12-4 to TRBJ1-2; D might be TRBD1 (6 bases). This CDR3 comprises 16 residues. V was trimmed by 5 bases and J by 3 bases, leaving 19 bases between them.

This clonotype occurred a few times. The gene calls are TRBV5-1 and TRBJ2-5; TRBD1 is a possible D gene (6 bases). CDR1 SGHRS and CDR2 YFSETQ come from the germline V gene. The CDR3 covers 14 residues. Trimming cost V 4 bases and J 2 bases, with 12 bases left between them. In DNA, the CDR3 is TGCGCCAGCAGCCCCGGCGACAGGCAAGAGACCCAGTACTTC. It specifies CASSPGDRQETQYF.

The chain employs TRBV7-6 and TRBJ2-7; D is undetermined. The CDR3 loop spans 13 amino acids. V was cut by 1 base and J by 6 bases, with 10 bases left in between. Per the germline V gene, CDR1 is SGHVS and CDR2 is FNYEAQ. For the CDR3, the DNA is TGTGCCAGCAGCTTAGACACCGTGGCCGAGCAGTACTTC. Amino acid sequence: CASSLDTVAEQYF.

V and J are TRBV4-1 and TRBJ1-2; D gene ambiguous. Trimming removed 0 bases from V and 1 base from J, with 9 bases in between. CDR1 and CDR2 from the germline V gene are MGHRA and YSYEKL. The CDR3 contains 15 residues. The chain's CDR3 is CASSQDRAVNYGYTF. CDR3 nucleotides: TGCGCCAGCAGCCAAGATCGGGCAGTTAACTATGGCTACACCTTC.

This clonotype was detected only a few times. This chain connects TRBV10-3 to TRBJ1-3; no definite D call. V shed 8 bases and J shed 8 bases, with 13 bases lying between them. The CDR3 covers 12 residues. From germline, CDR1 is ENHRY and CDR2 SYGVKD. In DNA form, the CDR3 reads TGTGCCATCCAGCTAAGCCGGGACACCATATATTTT. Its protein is CAIQLSRDTIYF.

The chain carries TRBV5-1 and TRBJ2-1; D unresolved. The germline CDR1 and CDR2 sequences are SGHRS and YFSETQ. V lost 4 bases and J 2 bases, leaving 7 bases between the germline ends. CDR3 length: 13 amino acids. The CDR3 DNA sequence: TGCGCCAGCAGCGCTGGGACCTACAATGAGCAGTTCTTC. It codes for CASSAGTYNEQFF.

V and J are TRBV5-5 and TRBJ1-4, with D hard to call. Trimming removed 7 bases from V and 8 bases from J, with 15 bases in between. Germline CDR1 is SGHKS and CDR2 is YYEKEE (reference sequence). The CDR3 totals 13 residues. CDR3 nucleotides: TGTGCCAGCTCTTCCGGGGTAGGAGAAAAACTGTTTTTT. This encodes CASSSGVGEKLFF.

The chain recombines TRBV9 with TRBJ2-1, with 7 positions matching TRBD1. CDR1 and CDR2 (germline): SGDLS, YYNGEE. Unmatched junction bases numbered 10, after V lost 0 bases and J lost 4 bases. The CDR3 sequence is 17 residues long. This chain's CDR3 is CASSVDGRTGQYNEQFF. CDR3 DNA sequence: TGTGCCAGCAGCGTAGATGGTAGGACAGGACAGTACAATGAGCAGTTCTTC.

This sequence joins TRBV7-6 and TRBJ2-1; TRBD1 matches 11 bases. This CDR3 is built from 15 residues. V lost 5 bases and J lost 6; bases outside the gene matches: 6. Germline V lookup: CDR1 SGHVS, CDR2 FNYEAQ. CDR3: CASSPPGTGGNEQFF. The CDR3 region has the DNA TGTGCCAGCAGCCCACCCGGGACAGGGGGCAATGAGCAGTTCTTC.

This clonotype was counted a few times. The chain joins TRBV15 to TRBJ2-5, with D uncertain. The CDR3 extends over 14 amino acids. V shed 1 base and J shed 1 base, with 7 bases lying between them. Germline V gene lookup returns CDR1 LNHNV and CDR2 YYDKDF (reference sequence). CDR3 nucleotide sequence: TGTGCCACCAGCAGAGGTGGGGTCCAAGAGACCCAGTACTTC. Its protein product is CATSRGGVQETQYF.